This TCR beta chain comes out of a study of cytomegalovirus exposure and HLA in healthy donors. CDR3 length: 17 amino acids. The germline V gene encodes CDR1 LNHDA and CDR2 SQIVND (reference sequence). The PCR contained 60 Vbeta and 13 Jbeta primers. Clones were sequenced by immunoSEQ multiplex PCR, and TCRdb holds only the in-frame ones, with some missing. Of over 95,000 clones in the sample, under 80% were seen once. Study-wide findings and caveats: CMV serostatus was the sole immune exposure information available. Cytomegalovirus-associated TCR beta chains were listed, numbering 164.

With regard to this clone: Its antigen is still unknown. Germline and junction disagree at one end, which may indicate a read error.

This receptor was obtained from a woman in her forties in good health and CMV-seropositive. The chain recombines TRBV19 with TRBJ1-4, with D maybe TRBD1 (6 bases). The sequenced sample was PBMCs. The CDR3: CASSIDLRDTSNVKLFF. The CDR3 DNA reads as TGTGCCAGTAGTATAGACCTCCGGGACACCTCAAATGTAAAACTGTTTTTT.